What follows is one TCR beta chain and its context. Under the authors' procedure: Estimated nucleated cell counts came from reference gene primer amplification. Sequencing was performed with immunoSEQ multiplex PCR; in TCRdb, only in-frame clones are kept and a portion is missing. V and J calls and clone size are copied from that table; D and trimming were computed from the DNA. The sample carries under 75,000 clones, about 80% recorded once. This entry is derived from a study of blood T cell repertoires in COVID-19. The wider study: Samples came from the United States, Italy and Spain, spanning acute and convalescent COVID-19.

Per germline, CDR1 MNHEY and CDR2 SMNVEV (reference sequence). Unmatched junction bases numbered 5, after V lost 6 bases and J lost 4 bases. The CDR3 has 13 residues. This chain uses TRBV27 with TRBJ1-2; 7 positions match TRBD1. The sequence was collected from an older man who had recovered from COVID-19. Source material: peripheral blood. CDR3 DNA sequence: TGTGCCAGCAGCTTGGGACAGTTCTATGGCTACACCTTC. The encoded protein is CASSLGQFYGYTF.